The sequence of this T cell receptor (beta chain) was determined in a study of T cell responses to AZD1222 COVID-19 vaccine. Findings of the study overall: Repertoire collection took place solely once the T cell response had peaked. The sample set comprised mostly white British donors with more females, and clonal diversity was possibly underestimated.

V lost 1 base, J lost 1 base, and 12 bases lay in between. Germline loops: CDR1 MNHEY, CDR2 SMNVEV (reference sequence). This CDR3 contains 16 residues. In regard to this clone: Its antigen remains unidentified.

Here immunoSEQ multiplex PCR was the method, and the copy in TCRdb shows in-frame clones only, minus some. Among about 81,000 clones, just over 85% were seen once, and the ten largest hold more than 5%. The rearrangement links TRBV27 to TRBJ2-3; D gene unclear. This specimen was peripheral blood, taken 28 days after the second AZD1222 dose. The receptor's source is an adult who received the AZD1222 COVID-19 vaccine. In DNA, the CDR3 is TGTGCCAGCAGTTTATGGTCGGGTTCTGGCACAGATACGCAGTATTTT. Residues: CASSLWSGSGTDTQYF.